The 16 T cell receptor beta chains below come from one sample, sequenced in a study of blood T cell repertoires in COVID-19. Method: immunoSEQ multiplex PCR; TCRdb's copy keeps in-frame clones and lacks some. The repertoire holds a few hundred thousand clones, roughly 87% seen once, with 2.2% in the top ten. The material sequenced was peripheral blood. The receptors were sampled from a woman in her 50s who had recovered from COVID-19.

The table lists this clone with many counts. The chain has TRBV19 and TRBJ2-2; D might be TRBD1 (8 bases). Per the germline V gene, CDR1 is LNHDA and CDR2 is SQIVND (reference sequence). The CDR3 loop spans 17 amino acids. Trimming removed 9 bases at V and 2 bases at J, with 22 bases between. In DNA form, the CDR3 reads TGTGCCAGCAAGGGGAGGGCCGGGACAGGAAACACCGGGGAGCTGTTTTTT. This translates into CASKGRAGTGNTGELFF.

The CDR3 DNA reads as TGTGCCTGGACAGGGGCCTTCTCTGGAAACACCATATATTTT. It codes for CAWTGAFSGNTIYF. The chain links TRBV30 to TRBJ1-3; tentatively, D is TRBD1 (6 bases). The germline V and J ends were trimmed by 4 bases and 0 bases, with 10 bases remaining between them. This CDR3 contains 14 residues. Germline V gene sequence: CDR1 GTSNPN, CDR2 SVGIG (reference sequence).

The V and J genes are TRBV6-2 or TRBV6-3 and TRBJ2-3, with TRBD1 matching over 8 bases. The CDR3 has 16 residues. Germline V gene lookup returns CDR1 MNHEY and CDR2 SVGEGT. V trimming: 2 bases; J trimming: 6 bases; junction bases outside the gene matches: 10. For the CDR3, the DNA is TGTGCCAGCAGTTACCCCGACAGGGGAAGGATCGATACGCAGTATTTT. Encoded protein: CASSYPDRGRIDTQYF.

This chain links TRBV9 with TRBJ2-5; D possibly corresponds to TRBD2 (7 bases). This CDR3 is built from 13 residues. Trimming pared 5 bases from V and 1 base from J, leaving 9 bases between. Germline CDR1 reads SGDLS; CDR2 reads YYNGEE. The CDR3 DNA follows: TGTGCCAGCAGTGCGGGGGCCCAAGAGACCCAGTACTTC. Translating it yields CASSAGAQETQYF.

The chain recombines TRBV5-6 with TRBJ1-1, with 7 bases lining up with TRBD1. J lost 0 bases, V lost 2 bases, and 7 bases had no gene match. This CDR3 region has 16 residues. Germline V gene data show CDR1 as SGHDT and CDR2 as YYEEEE. CDR3 amino acids: CASSFGTVIMNTEAFF. The CDR3 nucleotides are TGTGCCAGCAGCTTCGGGACAGTGATCATGAACACTGAAGCTTTCTTT.

This clone has more than one count but fewer than ten. This rearrangement joins TRBV6-5 to TRBJ2-3; TRBD2 matches at 13 bases. This CDR3 is built from 15 residues. Germline lookup yields CDR1 MNHEY and CDR2 SVGAGI. Trimming cost V 11 bases and J 3 bases; bases outside gene matches: 8. The CDR3 sequence is CAAERLAGGTDTQYF. The CDR3 bases are TGTGCCGCCGAGAGACTAGCGGGAGGAACAGATACGCAGTATTTT.

The sample holds one count of this clone. J is TRBJ1-3 and V is TRBV7-2; 7 positions match TRBD1. V lost 6 bases and J lost 6; bases outside the gene matches: 14. The V gene's germline CDR1 is SGHTA and CDR2 FQGNSA. The CDR3 contains 16 residues. The CDR3 protein is CASSYNRGGLANTIYF. DNA of the CDR3: TGTGCCAGCAGTTACAACAGGGGTGGGCTGGCAAACACCATATATTTT. Supplemented by reference TRBV7-2 and TRBJ1-3, the full variable domain reads GAGVSQSPSNKVTEKGKDVELRCDPISGHTALYWYRQSLGQGLEFLIYFQGNSAPDKSGLPSDRFSAERTGGSVSTLTIQRTQQEDSAVYLCASSYNRGGLANTIYFGEGSWLTVV.

V usage is TRBV28 and J usage is TRBJ2-7, with 7 bases matching TRBD1. J lost 2 bases, V lost 3 bases, and 1 base had no gene match. From germline, CDR1 is MDHEN and CDR2 SYDVKM. The CDR3 is made up of 13 amino acids. For the CDR3, the DNA is TGTGCCAGCAGTTTGGACAGGACCTACGAGCAGTACTTC. Protein product: CASSLDRTYEQYF.

The chain couples TRBV27 to TRBJ1-6, with 7 bases that match TRBD1. V lost 0 bases and J lost 12; bases outside the gene matches: 17. This CDR3 is 18 amino acids long. Germline assignment: CDR1 MNHEY and CDR2 SMNVEV (reference sequence). As DNA, the CDR3 is TGTGCCAGCAGTTTATCTCGACAGGGAACGGGTATAATTCAACCCCTCCACTTT. It specifies CASSLSRQGTGIIQPLHF.

The chain couples TRBV7-2 to TRBJ2-3; 8 positions agree with TRBD2. The CDR3 is 15 amino acids. V gave up 4 bases and J gave up 9 bases; unmatched junction bases: 12. Germline V lookup: CDR1 SGHTA, CDR2 FQGNSA. The chain's CDR3 is CASSSRGGRFNTQYF. The CDR3, as DNA: TGTGCCAGCAGCTCCCGGGGGGGCCGATTTAACACGCAGTATTTT.

Only one count was recorded for this clone. The chain recombines TRBV11-1 with TRBJ1-2; D gene ambiguous. Trimming removed 4 bases at V and 4 bases at J, with 7 bases between. CDR3 length: 12 residues. Germline CDR1 is SGHAT and CDR2 is FQDESV (reference sequence). The CDR3 here is CASSSGFYGYTF. The DNA for the CDR3 is TGTGCCAGCAGCTCGGGTTTCTATGGCTACACCTTC.

The chain combines TRBV12-3 or TRBV12-4 with TRBJ2-2; the D gene is possibly TRBD1 (5 bases). The CDR3 has 13 amino acids. V shed 7 bases and J shed 2 bases, with 8 bases lying between them. CDR3 bases: TGTGCCAGCACAGACAGTAACACCGGGGAGCTGTTTTTT. This gives the protein CASTDSNTGELFF.

The rearrangement joins TRBV7-9 to TRBJ1-2; 12 nucleotides match TRBD1. CDR1 is SEHNR, CDR2 FQNEAQ, per germline (reference sequence). J lost 8 bases, V lost 1 base, and 5 bases had no gene match. The CDR3 is made up of 15 amino acids. CDR3 in DNA: TGTGCCAGCAGCTTAGGAGGGACAGGGGGCGCAGGCTACACCTTC. Translated, it gives CASSLGGTGGAGYTF.

The J gene is TRBJ1-5, the V gene TRBV21-1; TRBD1 is the table's D call and was not checked against the DNA. TRBV21-1 is a known pseudogene. This CDR3 spans 18 amino acids. DNA for the CDR3: TGTGCCAGCAGCAAAGAAAAATGGACACGCTATAGCAATCAGCCCCAGCATTTT. Translating gives CASSKEKWTRYSNQPQHF.

The chain joins TRBV9 to TRBJ2-3, with TRBD2 matching over 8 bases. V dropped 0 bases and J dropped 13; count of bases not matched to a gene: 13. Looked up from germline, CDR1 is SGDLS and CDR2 is YYNGEE. The CDR3 spans 15 residues. The CDR3 reads CASSVGDGRATRKYF. The DNA for the CDR3 is TGTGCCAGCAGCGTAGGCGACGGGAGGGCCACTAGGAAGTATTTT.

The CDR3, as DNA: TGTGCCAGCAGCGGGACAGGGAGGAATGAGCAGTTCTTC. Translated: CASSGTGRNEQFF. The chain uses TRBV2 and TRBJ2-1; TRBD1 matches 9 bases. This CDR3 has 13 amino acids. V lost 6 bases to trimming and J lost 7 bases; unmatched junction nucleotides: 4. The germline CDR1 and CDR2 sequences are SNHLY and FYNNEI.